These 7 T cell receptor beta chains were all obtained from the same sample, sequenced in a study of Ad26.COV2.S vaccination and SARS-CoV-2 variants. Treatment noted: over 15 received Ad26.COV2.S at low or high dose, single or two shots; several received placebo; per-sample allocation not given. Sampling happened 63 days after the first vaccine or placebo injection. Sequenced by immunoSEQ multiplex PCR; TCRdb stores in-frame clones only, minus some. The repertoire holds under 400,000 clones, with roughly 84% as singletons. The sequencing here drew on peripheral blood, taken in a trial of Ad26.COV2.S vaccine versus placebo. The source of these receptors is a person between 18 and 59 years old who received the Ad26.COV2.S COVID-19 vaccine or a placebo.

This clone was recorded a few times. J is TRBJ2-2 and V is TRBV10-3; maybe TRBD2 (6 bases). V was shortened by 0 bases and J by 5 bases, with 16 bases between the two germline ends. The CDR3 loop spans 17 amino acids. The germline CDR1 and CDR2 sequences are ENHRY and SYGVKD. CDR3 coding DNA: TGTGCCATCAGTGAGTCGACGGGCAGGAGGGCAACCGGGGAGCTGTTTTTT. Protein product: CAISESTGRRATGELFF.

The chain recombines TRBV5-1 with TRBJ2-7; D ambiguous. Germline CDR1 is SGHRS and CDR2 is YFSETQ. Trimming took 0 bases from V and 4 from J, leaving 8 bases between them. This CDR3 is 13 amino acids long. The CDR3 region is CASSLDETYEQYF. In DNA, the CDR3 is TGCGCCAGCAGCTTGGATGAGACTTACGAGCAGTACTTC. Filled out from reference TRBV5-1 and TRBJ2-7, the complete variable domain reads KAGVTQTPRYLIKTRGQQVTLSCSPISGHRSVSWYQQTPGQGLQFLFEYFSETQRNKGNFPGRFSGRQFSNSRSEMNVSTLELGDSALYLCASSLDETYEQYFGPGTRLTVT.

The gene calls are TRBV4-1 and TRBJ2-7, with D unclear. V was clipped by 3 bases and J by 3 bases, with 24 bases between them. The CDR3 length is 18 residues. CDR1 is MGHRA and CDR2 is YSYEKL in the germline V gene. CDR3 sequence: CASSHTKPSTDIVYEQYF. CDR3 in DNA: TGCGCCAGCAGCCACACAAAACCCTCGACGGATATTGTCTACGAGCAGTACTTC.

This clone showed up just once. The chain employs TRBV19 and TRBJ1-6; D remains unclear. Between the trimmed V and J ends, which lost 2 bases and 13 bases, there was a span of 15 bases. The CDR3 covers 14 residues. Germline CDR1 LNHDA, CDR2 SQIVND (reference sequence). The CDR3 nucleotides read TGTGCCAGTAGTATACCCCAGAAGGGAGTCCCCCTCCACTTT. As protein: CASSIPQKGVPLHF.

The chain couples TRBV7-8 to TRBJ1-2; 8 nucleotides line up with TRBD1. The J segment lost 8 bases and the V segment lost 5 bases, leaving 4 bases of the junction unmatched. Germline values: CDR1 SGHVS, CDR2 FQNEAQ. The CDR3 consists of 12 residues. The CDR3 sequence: CASSPGGGGYTF. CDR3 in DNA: TGTGCCAGCAGCCCAGGGGGCGGAGGCTACACCTTC. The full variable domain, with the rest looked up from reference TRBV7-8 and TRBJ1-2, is GAGVSQSPRYKVAKRGQDVALRCDPISGHVSLFWYQQALGQGPEFLTYFQNEAQLDKSGLPSDRFFAERPEGSVSTLKIQRTQQEDSAVYLCASSPGGGGYTFGSGTRLTVV.

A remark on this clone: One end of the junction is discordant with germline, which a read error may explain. CDR3 region: CASSGGGTDTQYF. DNA for the CDR3: TGTGCTAGCAGCGGTGGTGGCACAGATACGCAGTATTTT. The rearrangement uses TRBV7-7 and TRBJ2-3, with a weak D call TRBD2 (5 bases). The CDR3 runs to 13 residues. CDR1 and CDR2 from the germline V gene are SSHAT and FNYEAQ (reference sequence).

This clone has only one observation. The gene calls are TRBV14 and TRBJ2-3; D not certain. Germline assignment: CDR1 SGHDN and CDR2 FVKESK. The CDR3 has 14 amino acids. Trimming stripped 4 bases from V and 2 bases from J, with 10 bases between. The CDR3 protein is CASSPVVHTDTQYF. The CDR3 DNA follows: TGTGCCAGCAGCCCGGTGGTACACACAGATACGCAGTATTTT.